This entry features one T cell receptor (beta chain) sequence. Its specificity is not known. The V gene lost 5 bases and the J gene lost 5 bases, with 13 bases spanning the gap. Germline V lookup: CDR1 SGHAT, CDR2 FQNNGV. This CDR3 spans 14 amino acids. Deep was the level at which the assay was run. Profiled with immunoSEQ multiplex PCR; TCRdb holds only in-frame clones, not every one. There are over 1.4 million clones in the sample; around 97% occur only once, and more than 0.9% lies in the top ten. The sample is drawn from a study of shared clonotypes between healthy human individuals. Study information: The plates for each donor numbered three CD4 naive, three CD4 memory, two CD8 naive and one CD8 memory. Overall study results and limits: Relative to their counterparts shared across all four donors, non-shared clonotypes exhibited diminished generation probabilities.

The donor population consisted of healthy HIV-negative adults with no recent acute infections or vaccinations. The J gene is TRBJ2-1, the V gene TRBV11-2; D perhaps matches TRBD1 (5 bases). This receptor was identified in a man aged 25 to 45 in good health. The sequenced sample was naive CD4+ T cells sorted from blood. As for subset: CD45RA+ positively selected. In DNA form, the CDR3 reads TGTGCCAGCAGCGGGGCAGGCACTCACAATGAGCAGTTCTTC. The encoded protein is CASSGAGTHNEQFF.